Sequencing of this T cell receptor (beta chain) was carried out in a study of spatial heterogeneity in lung cancer. Notes on the study in general: In blood, ubiquitous expanded tumor TCRs appeared more at resection than follow-up.

The time point here: sample taken at primary tumor resection. TCRdb itself ran the 5' RACE reads through MiXCR, one entry per CDR3 protein. The sample includes roughly 48,000 distinct CDR3 sequences, roughly 5.7% of them seen just once. CDR1 is SGHRS and CDR2 is YFSETQ in the germline V gene. V shed 0 bases and J 5 bases; nucleotides not matched to a gene: 11. The CDR3 has 17 amino acids. This clonotype was recorded many times. The antigen is unknown. V usage is TRBV5-1 and J usage is TRBJ2-7, with TRBD2 matching over 10 bases. The sequence was obtained from a male donor with early-stage non-small cell lung cancer. The sequencing here drew on PBMCs, taken at surgery. CDR3 nucleotides: TGCGCCAGCAGCTTGGAACTAGCGGGAACCGGTAGCGACGAGCAGTACTTC. Translation gives CASSLELAGTGSDEQYF.